This T cell receptor (beta chain) is drawn from a study of blood T cell repertoires in COVID-19. Study overall: Material from acute and convalescent COVID-19 was sourced from the United States, Italy and Spain. T cells, B-cell-depleted T cells, or PBMCs supplied cDNA or gDNA.

Original processing methods: Amplification with reference gene primers provided the estimates of nucleated cell counts. Sequenced by immunoSEQ multiplex PCR; TCRdb stores in-frame clones only, minus some. Clone size and V and J calls were adopted from that table, with D and trimming inferred from the DNA. The top ten hold roughly 19% of the sample, which has around 210,000 clones, roughly 90% seen once. The V gene's germline CDR1 is SGDLS and CDR2 YYNGEE. V shed 0 bases, J shed 5 bases, and the junction held 4 bases outside the gene matches. CDR3 length: 14 amino acids. The Seattle patients, enrolled during active infection, were followed longitudinally.

Sequencing was performed on peripheral blood. The receptor comes from a man aged 45-60 years with COVID-19, enrolled during active disease. This chain uses TRBV9 with TRBJ2-7; 8 nucleotides align to TRBD1. CDR3 DNA: TGTGCCAGCAGCGTAGGGCAGGGGGCCGACGAGCAGTACTTC. Translation gives CASSVGQGADEQYF. The full variable domain, in which reference TRBV9 and TRBJ2-7 provide the parts outside the CDR3, is DSGVTQTPKHLITATGQRVTLRCSPRSGDLSVYWYQQSLDQGLQFLIQYYNGEERAKGNILERFSAQQFPDLHSELNLSSLELGDSALYFCASSVGQGADEQYFGPGTRLTVT.